This T cell receptor (beta chain) stems from a study of spatial heterogeneity in lung cancer. Stated time point: sample taken at primary tumor resection. Frozen PBMC, nontumor lung or tumor provided whole RNA, which was sequenced unsorted. In this sample, this clonotype turned up a few times. TCRdb called the 5' RACE reads again in MiXCR, with one record for every CDR3 protein. This table has about 82,000 distinct CDR3 sequences, roughly an eighth appearing once. The sequence was obtained from a male donor with early-stage non-small cell lung cancer. The specimen comprised PBMCs, sampled at surgery.

DNA of the CDR3: TGCGCCAGTAGAGAGGGAGAGACCCAGTACTTC. Translation gives CASREGETQYF. V gene TRBV10-2 combines with J gene TRBJ2-5; possibly TRBD2 for D (5 bases). CDR1 is WSHSY and CDR2 is SAAADI in the germline V gene. Trimming shortened V by 9 bases and J by 4 bases, and 9 bases separated the two germline ends. The CDR3 covers 11 residues.